The next 12 T cell receptor beta chains were all read from a single sample in a study of CD8+ T cells in alopecia areata. Sequencing templates came from extracted RNA that was reverse transcribed into cDNA. Profiled with immunoSEQ multiplex PCR; TCRdb holds only in-frame clones, not every one. The profile covers some 130,000 clones, with roughly 54% appearing a single time and 4.5% to 5.5% taken by the ten largest. The sequences come from CD4+ T cells sorted from blood, collected at week 0. Receptors originate from a human donor with alopecia areata.

The rearrangement uses TRBV5-1 and TRBJ1-5; D unresolved. The CDR3 contains 15 residues. Germline values: CDR1 SGHRS, CDR2 YFSETQ. V was cut by 5 bases and J by 0 bases, with 12 bases left in between. DNA of the CDR3: TGCGCCAGCAGTCCCATTGGAGCTAGCAATCAGCCCCAGCATTTT. Amino acids: CASSPIGASNQPQHF.

The V gene is TRBV10-3, the J gene TRBJ1-6; D is uncertain. V was trimmed by 1 base and J by 9 bases, leaving 4 bases between them. The CDR3 is 12 amino acids. CDR1 and CDR2 from the germline V gene are ENHRY and SYGVKD. CDR3 nucleotides: TGTGCCATCAGTGAGTTGGGTTCACCCCTCCACTTT. Amino acids: CAISELGSPLHF.

CDR3 sequence reads: CASSIREGTKQFF. The CDR3, as DNA: TGTGCCAGTAGTATTAGGGAGGGAACGAAGCAGTTCTTC. V and J are TRBV19 and TRBJ2-1; 7 bases match TRBD2. The CDR3 has 13 amino acids. Trimming at V came to 3 bases and at J to 11 bases, leaving 7 bases not matched to a gene. Germline loops: CDR1 LNHDA, CDR2 SQIVND (reference sequence).

The V gene is TRBV5-1, the J gene TRBJ2-1, with a weak D call TRBD1 (7 bases). The length of the CDR3 is 14 residues. The V and J ends lost 2 bases and 5 bases respectively, with 11 bases between them. Germline-derived CDR1 and CDR2 are SGHRS and YFSETQ. The DNA for the CDR3 is TGCGCCAGCAGCTTCAGGGGGGTGGACAATGAGCAGTTCTTC. This gives the protein CASSFRGVDNEQFF.

CDR3 nucleotide sequence: TGTGCCAGCAGCCAAATAGGGACAGGGGGTTTTGGCACCTTC. Translation gives CASSQIGTGGFGTF. V is TRBV5-4 and J is TRBJ1-2, with 11 bases aligning to TRBD1. The CDR3 totals 14 residues. The ends lost 4 bases at V and 13 bases at J; junction bases unmatched: 12. Germline-derived CDR1 and CDR2 are SGHNT and YYREEE (reference sequence).

This clone has just a few counts. The chain employs TRBV5-6 and TRBJ1-2; D call uncertain. This CDR3 has 14 amino acids. The germline V and J ends were trimmed by 1 base and 0 bases, with 7 bases remaining between them. Germline V gene data show CDR1 as SGHDT and CDR2 as YYEEEE. The CDR3 nucleotides read TGTGCCAGCAGCTTGTGGGCGACTAACTATGGCTACACCTTC. Residues: CASSLWATNYGYTF.

The genes are TRBV27 and TRBJ1-1; the D gene is possibly TRBD1 (6 bases). Trimming pared 10 bases from V and 4 bases from J, leaving 34 bases between. This CDR3 region has 19 residues. The germline V gene has CDR1 MNHEY and CDR2 SMNVEV (reference sequence). The CDR3 DNA follows: TGTGCCACCATGTCCACGGTTTTTAAGGGGGGCGCGGTGGGCACTGAAGCTTTCTTT. It encodes CATMSTVFKGGAVGTEAFF.

The chain has TRBV9 and TRBJ2-7; 9 nucleotides agree with TRBD2. V trimming: 4 bases; J trimming: 5 bases; junction bases outside the gene matches: 10. Germline loops: CDR1 SGDLS, CDR2 YYNGEE. This CDR3 spans 15 amino acids. The CDR3 DNA is TGTGCCAGCAGCCCTAGGAGTCTAGCGGGGAACGAGCAGTACTTC. It encodes CASSPRSLAGNEQYF.

V is TRBV11-2 and J is TRBJ2-1, with 9 bases fitting TRBD2. Germline CDR1 reads SGHAT; CDR2 reads FQNNGV. The J segment lost 2 bases and the V segment lost 2 bases, leaving 4 bases of the junction unmatched. The CDR3 sequence is 16 residues long. CDR3 loop: CASSLLGGRAYNEQFF. DNA of the CDR3: TGTGCCAGCAGCTTACTAGGCGGGAGGGCCTACAATGAGCAGTTCTTC.

This clone was observed a single time. The rearrangement joins TRBV14 to TRBJ2-7, with 10 bases that match TRBD2. V trimming: 4 bases; J trimming: 0 bases; junction bases outside the gene matches: 6. Germline lookup yields CDR1 SGHDN and CDR2 FVKESK. This CDR3 has 16 amino acids. The CDR3 sequence is CASSPRTSGRSYEQYF. In DNA, the CDR3 is TGTGCCAGCAGCCCCCGGACTAGCGGCCGCTCCTACGAGCAGTACTTC. Drawing the rest from reference TRBV14 and TRBJ2-7, the complete variable domain is EAGVTQFPSHSVIEKGQTVTLRCDPISGHDNLYWYRRVMGKEIKFLLHFVKESKQDESGMPNNRFLAERTGGTYSTLKVQPAELEDSGVYFCASSPRTSGRSYEQYFGPGTRLTVT.

This chain uses TRBV11-3 with TRBJ2-2; 9 nucleotides align to TRBD1. Germline CDR1 and CDR2: SGHNT and YENEEA. The J segment lost 7 bases and the V segment lost 4 bases, leaving 7 bases of the junction unmatched. The CDR3 has 15 amino acids. CDR3 residues: CASSSTGGRGGELFF. The CDR3 coding sequence is TGTGCCAGCAGCTCTACAGGGGGCCGGGGCGGGGAGCTGTTTTTT.

The chain's CDR3 is CASSIDRNYGYTF. The CDR3 coding sequence is TGTGCCAGTAGTATAGACAGAAACTATGGCTACACCTTC. The chain has TRBV19 and TRBJ1-2; no definite D call. The CDR3 contains 13 residues. The V and J ends lost 0 bases and 2 bases respectively, with 4 bases between them. Germline CDR1 is LNHDA and CDR2 is SQIVND (reference sequence).